Below, 5 T cell receptor beta chains from the same sample are listed, as sequenced in a study of glioma-infiltrating T cells. TCR alpha and beta CDR3 regions were amplified from RNA using iRepertoire nested multiplex PCR. Using its own MiXCR run on the multiplex PCR reads, TCRdb lists one record per CDR3 protein. The repertoire consists of fewer than 500,000 distinct CDR3 sequences, with 41% occurring once and the leading ten covering around 12%. The material sequenced was glioma tissue, nonneoplastic brain tissue, or PBMCs (not recorded which). Receptors were obtained from a human donor with low-grade glioma or glioblastoma, undergoing nonglioma brain surgery, or in good health (not recorded which).

V and J are TRBV20-1 and TRBJ2-7; no reliable D call. Germline CDR1 is DFQATT and CDR2 is SNEGSKA (reference sequence). The CDR3 contains 14 residues. V lost 0 bases, J lost 3 bases, and 12 bases lay in between. The CDR3 DNA is TGCAGTGCTAGAGATTCCTCTACTGGCTACGAGCAGTACGTC. It specifies CSARDSSTGYEQYV.

This clonotype was found a few times. V is TRBV6-5 and J is TRBJ1-2, with a possible D match to TRBD1 (5 bases). CDR1 is MNHEY and CDR2 is SVGAGI in the germline V gene. The CDR3 runs 14 residues. The V end lost 0 bases, the J end lost 8 bases, and 13 bases lay between the germline ends. The CDR3 nucleotides are TGTGCCAGCAGTTACTCAGGGGTTAGGTTCGGCTACACCTTC. Amino acid sequence: CASSYSGVRFGYTF.

As to this clonotype: This may come from a read error, since a much larger clone is one base off. V and J are TRBV27 and TRBJ1-6; D gene uncertain. The CDR3 totals 15 residues. Germline V gene lookup returns CDR1 MNHEY and CDR2 SMNVEV (reference sequence). CDR3 nucleotide sequence: TGTGCCAGCAGCTTCGTACTCGTGGGTCGGTCACCCCTCAACTTT. This translates into CASSFVLVGRSPLNF.

As to this clonotype: This may be a read error, as it is one base from a much larger clone. The rearrangement uses TRBV27 and TRBJ2-7; D unclear. The CDR3 has 15 amino acids. Germline V gives CDR1 MNHEY, CDR2 SMNVEV (reference sequence). The CDR3 nucleotides are TGTGCCAGCAGTCCATTTGCGAAAAGCTCCTACGAGAAGTACTTC. It codes for CASSPFAKSSYEKYF.

Notes on this clonotype: Since a much larger clone is just one base distant, this may be a read error. This chain uses TRBV6-1 with TRBJ1-1, with TRBD1 as a possible D gene (6 bases). Trimming cost V 7 bases and J 1 base, with 13 bases left between them. There are 14 residues in the CDR3. Germline V CDR1 and CDR2: MNHNS, SASEGT. CDR3 sequence (DNA): TGTGCCAGCACCGTAAGGGGGTCGAACACTGAAGCTTTCTTT. Its protein product is CASTVRGSNTEAFF.